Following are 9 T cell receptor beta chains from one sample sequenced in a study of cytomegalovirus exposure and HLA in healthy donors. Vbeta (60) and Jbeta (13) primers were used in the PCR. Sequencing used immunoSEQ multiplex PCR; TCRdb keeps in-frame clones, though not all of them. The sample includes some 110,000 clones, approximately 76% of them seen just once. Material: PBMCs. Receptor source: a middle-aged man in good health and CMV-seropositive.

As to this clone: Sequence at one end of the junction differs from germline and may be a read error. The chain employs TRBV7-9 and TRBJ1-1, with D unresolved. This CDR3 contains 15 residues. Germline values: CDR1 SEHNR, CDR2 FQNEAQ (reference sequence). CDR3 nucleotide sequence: TGTGCCAGCAGCATAGCCGGAGCCTTATCGGCTGAAGCTTTCTTT. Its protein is CASSIAGALSAEAFF.

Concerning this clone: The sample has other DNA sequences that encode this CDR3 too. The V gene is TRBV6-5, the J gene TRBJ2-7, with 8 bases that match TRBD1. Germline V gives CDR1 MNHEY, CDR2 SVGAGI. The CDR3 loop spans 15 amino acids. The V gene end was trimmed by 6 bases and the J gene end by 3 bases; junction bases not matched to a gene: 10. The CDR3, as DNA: TGTGCCAGCAGCAAAGGTGGCAGGGGGCGCTACGAGCAGTACTTC. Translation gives CASSKGGRGRYEQYF.

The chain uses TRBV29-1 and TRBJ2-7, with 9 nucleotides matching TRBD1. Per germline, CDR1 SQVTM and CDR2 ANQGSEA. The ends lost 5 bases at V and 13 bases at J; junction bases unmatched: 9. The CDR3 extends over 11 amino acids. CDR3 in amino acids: CSVQGQGVVYF. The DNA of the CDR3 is TGCAGCGTTCAGGGACAGGGAGTGGTTTACTTC.

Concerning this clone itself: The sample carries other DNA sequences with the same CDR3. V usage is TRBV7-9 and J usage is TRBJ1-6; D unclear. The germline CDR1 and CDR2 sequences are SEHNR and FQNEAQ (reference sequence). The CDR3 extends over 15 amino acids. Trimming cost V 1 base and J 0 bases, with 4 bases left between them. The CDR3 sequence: CASSLGSSYNSPLHF. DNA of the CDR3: TGTGCCAGCAGCTTAGGGAGCTCCTATAATTCACCCCTCCACTTT.

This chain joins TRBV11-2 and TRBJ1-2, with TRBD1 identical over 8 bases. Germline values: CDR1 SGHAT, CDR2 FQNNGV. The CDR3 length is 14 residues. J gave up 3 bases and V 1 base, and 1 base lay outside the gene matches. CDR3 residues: CASSLGQGYYGYTF. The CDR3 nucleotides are TGTGCCAGCAGCTTAGGACAGGGGTACTATGGCTACACCTTC.

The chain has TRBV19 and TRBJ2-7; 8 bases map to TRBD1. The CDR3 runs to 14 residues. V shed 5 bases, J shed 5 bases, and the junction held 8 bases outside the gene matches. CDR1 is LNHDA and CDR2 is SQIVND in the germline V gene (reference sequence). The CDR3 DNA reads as TGTGCCAGTAGTTCCTTCCAGGACAGGGACGAGCAGTACTTC. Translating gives CASSSFQDRDEQYF.

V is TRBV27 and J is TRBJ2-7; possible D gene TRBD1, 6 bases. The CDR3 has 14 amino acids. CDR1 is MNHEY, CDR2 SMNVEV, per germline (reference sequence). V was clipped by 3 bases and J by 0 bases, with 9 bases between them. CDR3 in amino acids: CASSFYRDSYEQYF. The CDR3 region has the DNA TGTGCCAGCAGTTTTTACAGGGACTCCTACGAGCAGTACTTC.

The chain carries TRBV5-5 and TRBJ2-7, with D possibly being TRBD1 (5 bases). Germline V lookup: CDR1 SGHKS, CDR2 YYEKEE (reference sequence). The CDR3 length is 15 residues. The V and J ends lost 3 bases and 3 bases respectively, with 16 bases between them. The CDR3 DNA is TGTGCCAGCAGCTATTTGGACACTATAAGCTACGAGCAGTACTTC. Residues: CASSYLDTISYEQYF.

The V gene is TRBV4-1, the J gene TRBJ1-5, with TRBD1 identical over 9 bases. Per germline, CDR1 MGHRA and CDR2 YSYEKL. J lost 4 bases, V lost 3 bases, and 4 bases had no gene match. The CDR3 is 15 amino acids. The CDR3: CASSHGQGQNQPQHF. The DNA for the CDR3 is TGCGCCAGCAGCCATGGACAGGGGCAAAATCAGCCCCAGCATTTT.